The clone carrying this T cell receptor (beta chain) was recorded many times. Its antigen remains unknown. Construction of TCR beta libraries relied on iRepertoire HTBI primers and on Arm-PCR targeting CDR3 regions. Each CDR3 protein gets one entry after TCRdb re-called the multiplex PCR reads with MiXCR. The sample has 350,000 to 500,000 distinct CDR3 sequences, 11% to 15% seen once; the top ten hold approximately 19%. This sample was included in a study of regulatory T cells in long-lasting Graves disease. Study summary: Those Graves' patients who were newly diagnosed had been on antithyroid drugs under 3 months. General observations from the study: The study found persistent patients shared more public clonotypes (roughly 3,000) than new patients (about 1,000).

Time point described: newly diagnosed GD, antithyroid drugs for less than 3 months. PBMCs provided the RNA from which the TCR library was made. Enrollment of patients was through an endocrinology department in Xi'an, China. The same sample was also studied in work on T cells in Graves' hyperthyroidism and ophthalmopathy.

The sequenced sample was peripheral blood mononuclear cells (PBMCs), obtained at new diagnosis, from a patient treated with antithyroid drugs. The clonotype comes from a woman aged 50 to 65 with Graves disease.

CDR3 amino acids: CASSDSQVYNEQFF. For the CDR3, the DNA is TGTGCCAGCAGTGACTCACAGGTTTACAATGAGCAGTTCTTC. The chain couples TRBV6-1 to TRBJ2-1; D possibly corresponds to TRBD1 (5 bases). The CDR3 extends over 14 amino acids. Germline V gene sequence: CDR1 MNHNS, CDR2 SASEGT. The V end lost 3 bases, the J end lost 4 bases, and 10 bases lay between the germline ends.